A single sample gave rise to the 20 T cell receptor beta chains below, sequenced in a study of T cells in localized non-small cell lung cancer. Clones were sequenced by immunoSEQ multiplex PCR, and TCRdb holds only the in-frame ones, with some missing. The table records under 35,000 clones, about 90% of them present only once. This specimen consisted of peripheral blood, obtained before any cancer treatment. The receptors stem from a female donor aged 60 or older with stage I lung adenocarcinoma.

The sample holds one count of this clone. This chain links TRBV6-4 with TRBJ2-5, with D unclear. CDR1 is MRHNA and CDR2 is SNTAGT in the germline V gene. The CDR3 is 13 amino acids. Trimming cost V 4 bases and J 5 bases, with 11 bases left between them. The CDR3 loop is CASSAQGHETQYF. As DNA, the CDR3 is TGTGCCAGCAGTGCCCAAGGGCACGAGACCCAGTACTTC.

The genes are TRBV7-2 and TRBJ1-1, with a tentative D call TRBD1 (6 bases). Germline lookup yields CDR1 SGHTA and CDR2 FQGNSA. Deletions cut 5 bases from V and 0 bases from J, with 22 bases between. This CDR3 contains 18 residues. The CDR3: CASSPPRGWRGMNTEAFF. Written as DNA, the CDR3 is TGTGCCAGCAGCCCCCCAAGGGGGTGGAGGGGCATGAACACTGAAGCTTTCTTT.

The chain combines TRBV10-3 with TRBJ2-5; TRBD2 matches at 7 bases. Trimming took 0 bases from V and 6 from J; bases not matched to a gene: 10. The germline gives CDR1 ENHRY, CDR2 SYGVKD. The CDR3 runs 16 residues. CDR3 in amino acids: CAISESRGVLGKTQYF. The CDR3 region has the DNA TGTGCCATCAGTGAGTCTCGGGGGGTCCTCGGGAAGACCCAGTACTTC.

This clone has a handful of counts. CDR3 nucleotide sequence: TGTGCCAGCAGCTTAGTAAGTTTAGATACGCAGTATTTT. Translation: CASSLVSLDTQYF. The J gene is TRBJ2-3, the V gene TRBV7-2, with unresolved D. The CDR3 contains 13 residues. V was pared by 1 base and J by 5 bases, with 7 bases between. Germline V gene data show CDR1 as SGHTA and CDR2 as FQGNSA.

Here the CDR3 reads CASSLGLFGQGASQPQHF. The CDR3 DNA reads TGTGCCAGCAGCTTAGGGCTTTTCGGACAGGGGGCATCTCAGCCCCAGCATTTT. The chain is built from TRBV7-8 and TRBJ1-5, with 11 bases matching TRBD1. The CDR3 spans 18 residues. The germline gives CDR1 SGHVS, CDR2 FQNEAQ. V lost 1 base to trimming and J lost 6 bases; unmatched junction nucleotides: 11.

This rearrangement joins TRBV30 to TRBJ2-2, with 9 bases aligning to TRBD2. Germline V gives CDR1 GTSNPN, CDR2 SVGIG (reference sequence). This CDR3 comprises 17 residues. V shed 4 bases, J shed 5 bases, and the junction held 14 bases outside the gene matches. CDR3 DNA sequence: TGTGCCTGGATCCCCAAGCGGGGGGCCGCGTTAACCGGGGAGCTGTTTTTT. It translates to CAWIPKRGAALTGELFF.

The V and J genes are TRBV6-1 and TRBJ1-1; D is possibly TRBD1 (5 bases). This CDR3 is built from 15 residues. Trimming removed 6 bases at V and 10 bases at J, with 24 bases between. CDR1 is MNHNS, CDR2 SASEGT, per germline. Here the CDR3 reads CASRATGAPSAVAFF. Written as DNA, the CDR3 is TGTGCCAGCAGGGCCACTGGGGCCCCCAGCGCGGTAGCTTTCTTT.

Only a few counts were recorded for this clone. CDR3 sequence: CAWADGNTEAFF. CDR3 DNA: TGTGCCTGGGCTGACGGGAACACTGAAGCTTTCTTT. V and J are TRBV30 and TRBJ1-1; D gene ambiguous. The germline V gene has CDR1 GTSNPN and CDR2 SVGIG (reference sequence). Deletions cut 5 bases from V and 1 base from J, with 8 bases between. This CDR3 is 12 amino acids long.

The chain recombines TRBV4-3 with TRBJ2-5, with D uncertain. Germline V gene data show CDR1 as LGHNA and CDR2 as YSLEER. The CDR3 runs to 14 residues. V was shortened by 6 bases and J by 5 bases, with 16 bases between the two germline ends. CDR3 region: CASSYKVHAETQYF. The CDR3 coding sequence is TGCGCCAGCAGTTACAAAGTACACGCGGAGACCCAGTACTTC.

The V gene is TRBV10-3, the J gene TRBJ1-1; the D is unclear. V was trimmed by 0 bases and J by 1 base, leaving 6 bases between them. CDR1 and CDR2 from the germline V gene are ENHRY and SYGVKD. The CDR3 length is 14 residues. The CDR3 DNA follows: TGTGCCATCAGTGAGTCCGAGGGGAACACTGAAGCTTTCTTT. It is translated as CAISESEGNTEAFF.

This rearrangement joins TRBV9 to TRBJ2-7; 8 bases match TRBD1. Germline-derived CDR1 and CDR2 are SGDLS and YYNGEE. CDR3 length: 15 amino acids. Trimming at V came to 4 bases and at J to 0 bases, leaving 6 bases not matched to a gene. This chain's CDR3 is CASSKTGGFSYEQYF. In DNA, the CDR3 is TGTGCCAGCAGCAAAACAGGGGGGTTCTCCTACGAGCAGTACTTC. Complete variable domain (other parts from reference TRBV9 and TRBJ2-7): DSGVTQTPKHLITATGQRVTLRCSPRSGDLSVYWYQQSLDQGLQFLIQYYNGEERAKGNILERFSAQQFPDLHSELNLSSLELGDSALYFCASSKTGGFSYEQYFGPGTRLTVT.

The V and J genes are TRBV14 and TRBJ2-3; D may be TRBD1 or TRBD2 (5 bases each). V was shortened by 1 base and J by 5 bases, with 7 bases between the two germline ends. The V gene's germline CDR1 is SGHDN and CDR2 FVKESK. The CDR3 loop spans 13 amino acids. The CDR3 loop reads CASSQAGRDTQYF. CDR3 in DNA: TGTGCCAGCAGCCAAGCAGGGAGAGATACGCAGTATTTT.

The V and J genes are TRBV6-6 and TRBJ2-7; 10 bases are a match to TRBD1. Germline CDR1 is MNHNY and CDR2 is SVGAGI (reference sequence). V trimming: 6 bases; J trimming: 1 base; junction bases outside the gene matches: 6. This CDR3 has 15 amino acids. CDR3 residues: CASRDRTGGSYEQYF. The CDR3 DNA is TGTGCCAGCAGAGATCGGACAGGGGGTTCCTACGAGCAGTACTTC.

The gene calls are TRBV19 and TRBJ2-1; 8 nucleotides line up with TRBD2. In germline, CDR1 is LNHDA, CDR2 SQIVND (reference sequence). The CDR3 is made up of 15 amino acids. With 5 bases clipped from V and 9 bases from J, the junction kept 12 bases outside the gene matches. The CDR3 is CASSLLTGGQSEQFF. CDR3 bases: TGTGCCAGTAGTCTTTTGACGGGGGGGCAGAGTGAGCAGTTCTTC.

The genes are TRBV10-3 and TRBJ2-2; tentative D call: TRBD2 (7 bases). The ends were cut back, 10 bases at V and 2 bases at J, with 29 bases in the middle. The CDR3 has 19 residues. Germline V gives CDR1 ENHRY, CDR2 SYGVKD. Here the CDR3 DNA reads TGTGCCACCAAAGACCTGAGGAAACAGGGAGGGGCTAACACCGGGGAGCTGTTTTTT. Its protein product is CATKDLRKQGGANTGELFF.

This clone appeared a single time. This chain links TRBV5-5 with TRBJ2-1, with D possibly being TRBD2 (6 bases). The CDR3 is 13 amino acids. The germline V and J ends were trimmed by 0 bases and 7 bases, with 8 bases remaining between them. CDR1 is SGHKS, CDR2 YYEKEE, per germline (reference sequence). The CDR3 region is CASSLGTINEQFF. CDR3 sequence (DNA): TGTGCCAGCAGCTTGGGGACTATTAATGAGCAGTTCTTC.

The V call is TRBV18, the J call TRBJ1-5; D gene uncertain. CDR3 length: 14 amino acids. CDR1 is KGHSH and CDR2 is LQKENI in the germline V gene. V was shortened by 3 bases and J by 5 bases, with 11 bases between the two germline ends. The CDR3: CASSPQTDDQPQHF. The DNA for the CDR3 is TGTGCCAGCTCACCGCAGACGGACGATCAGCCCCAGCATTTT.

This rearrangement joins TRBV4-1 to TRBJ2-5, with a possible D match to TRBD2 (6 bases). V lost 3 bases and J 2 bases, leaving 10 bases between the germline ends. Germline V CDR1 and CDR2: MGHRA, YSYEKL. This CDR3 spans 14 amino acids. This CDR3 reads CASSQEGIQETQYF. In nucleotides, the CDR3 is TGCGCCAGCAGCCAGGAGGGAATTCAAGAGACCCAGTACTTC.

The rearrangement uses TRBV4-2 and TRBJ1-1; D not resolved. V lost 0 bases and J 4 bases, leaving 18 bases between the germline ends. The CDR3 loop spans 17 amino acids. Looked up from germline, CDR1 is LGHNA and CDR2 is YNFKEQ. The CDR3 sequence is CASSQDIGGSPSTEAFF. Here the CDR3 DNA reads TGTGCCAGCAGCCAAGATATTGGAGGAAGCCCCAGCACTGAAGCTTTCTTT.

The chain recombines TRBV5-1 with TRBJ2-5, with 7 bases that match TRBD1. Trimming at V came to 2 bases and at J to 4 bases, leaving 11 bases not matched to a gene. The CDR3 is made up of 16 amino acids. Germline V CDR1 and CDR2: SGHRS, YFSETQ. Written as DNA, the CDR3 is TGCGCCAGCAGCTTATCCACCGGGACAGTACCAGAGACCCAGTACTTC. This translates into CASSLSTGTVPETQYF.